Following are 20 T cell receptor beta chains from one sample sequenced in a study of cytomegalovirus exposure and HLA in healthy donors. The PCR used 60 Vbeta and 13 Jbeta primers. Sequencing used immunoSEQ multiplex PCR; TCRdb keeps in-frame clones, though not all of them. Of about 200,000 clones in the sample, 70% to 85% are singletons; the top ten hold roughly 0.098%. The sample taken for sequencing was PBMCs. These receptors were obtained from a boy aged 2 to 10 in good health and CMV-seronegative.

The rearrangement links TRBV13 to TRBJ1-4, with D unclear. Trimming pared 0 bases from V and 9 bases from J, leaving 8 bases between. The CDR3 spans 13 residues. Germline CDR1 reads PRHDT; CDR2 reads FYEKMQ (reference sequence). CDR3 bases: TGTGCCAGCAGCTTAGGAGGCGGTCAAAAACTGTTTTTT. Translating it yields CASSLGGGQKLFF.

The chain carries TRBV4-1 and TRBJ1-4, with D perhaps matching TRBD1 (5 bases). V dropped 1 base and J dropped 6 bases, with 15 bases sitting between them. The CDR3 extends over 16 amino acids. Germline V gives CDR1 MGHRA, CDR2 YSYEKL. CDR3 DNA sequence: TGCGCCAGCAGCCAAGGCCCGACAGCCTCGTATGAAAAACTGTTTTTT. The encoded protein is CASSQGPTASYEKLFF.

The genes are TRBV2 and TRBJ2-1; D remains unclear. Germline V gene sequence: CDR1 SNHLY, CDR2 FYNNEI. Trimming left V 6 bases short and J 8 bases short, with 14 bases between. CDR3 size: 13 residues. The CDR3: CASSMYSTDEQFF. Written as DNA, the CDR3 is TGTGCCAGCAGCATGTATAGCACGGATGAGCAGTTCTTC.

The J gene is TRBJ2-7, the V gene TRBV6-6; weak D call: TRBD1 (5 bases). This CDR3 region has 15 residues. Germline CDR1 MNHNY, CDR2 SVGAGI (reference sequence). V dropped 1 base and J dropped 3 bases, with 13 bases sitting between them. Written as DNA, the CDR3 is TGTGCCAGCAGTTACTATGGGGCTGAGAACTACGAGCAGTACTTC. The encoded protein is CASSYYGAENYEQYF.

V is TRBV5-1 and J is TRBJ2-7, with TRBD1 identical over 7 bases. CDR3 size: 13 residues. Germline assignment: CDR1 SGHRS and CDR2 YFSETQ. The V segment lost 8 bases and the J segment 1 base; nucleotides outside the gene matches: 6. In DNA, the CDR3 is TGCGCCAGTACCGGGACAGTATCCTACGAGCAGTACTTC. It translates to CASTGTVSYEQYF.

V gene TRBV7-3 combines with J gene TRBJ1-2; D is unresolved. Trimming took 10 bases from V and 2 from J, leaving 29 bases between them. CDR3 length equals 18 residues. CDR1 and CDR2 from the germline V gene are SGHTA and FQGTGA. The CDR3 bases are TGTGCCACTCAACGGGAGTTATCTAGGGAGGAGATAAACTATGGCTACACCTTC. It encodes CATQRELSREEINYGYTF.

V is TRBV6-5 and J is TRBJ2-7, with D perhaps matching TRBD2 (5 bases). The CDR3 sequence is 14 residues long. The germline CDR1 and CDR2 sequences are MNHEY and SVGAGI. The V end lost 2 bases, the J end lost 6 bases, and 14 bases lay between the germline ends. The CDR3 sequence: CASSYPPSGGEQYF. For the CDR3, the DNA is TGTGCCAGCAGTTACCCGCCATCAGGAGGCGAGCAGTACTTC.

CDR3 DNA: TGCGCCAGCAGCCAAGGCCAGGGGACAACTAATGAAAAACTGTTTTTT. Amino acid sequence: CASSQGQGTTNEKLFF. The gene calls are TRBV4-1 and TRBJ1-4, with D perhaps matching TRBD1 (6 bases). V was pared by 1 base and J by 0 bases, with 9 bases between. Per the germline V gene, CDR1 is MGHRA and CDR2 is YSYEKL. This CDR3 is built from 16 residues.

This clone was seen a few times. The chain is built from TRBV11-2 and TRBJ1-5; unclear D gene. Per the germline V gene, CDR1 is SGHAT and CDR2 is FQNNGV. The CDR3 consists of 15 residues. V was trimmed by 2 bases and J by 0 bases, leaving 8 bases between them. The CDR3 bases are TGTGCCAGCAGCTTATCGGGTGGTAGCAATCAGCCCCAGCATTTT. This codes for CASSLSGGSNQPQHF.

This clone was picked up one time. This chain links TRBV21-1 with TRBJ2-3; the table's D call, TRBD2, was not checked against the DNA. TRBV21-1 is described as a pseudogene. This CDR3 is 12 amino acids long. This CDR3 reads CASSKQRATQYF. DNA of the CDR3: TGTGCCAGCAGTAAACAGCGGGCTACGCAGTATTTT.

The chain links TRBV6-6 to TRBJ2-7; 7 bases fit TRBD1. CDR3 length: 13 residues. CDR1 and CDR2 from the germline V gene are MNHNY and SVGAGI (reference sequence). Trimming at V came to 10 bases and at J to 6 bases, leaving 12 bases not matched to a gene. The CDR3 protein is CATEDRPYGEQYF. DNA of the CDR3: TGTGCCACCGAGGACAGGCCTTACGGCGAGCAGTACTTC.

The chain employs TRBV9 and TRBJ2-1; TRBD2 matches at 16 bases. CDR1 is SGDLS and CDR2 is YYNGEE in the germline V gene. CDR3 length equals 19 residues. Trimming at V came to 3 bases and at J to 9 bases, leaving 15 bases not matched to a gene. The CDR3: CASSEGTSGGAVVFSEQFF. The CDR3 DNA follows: TGTGCCAGCAGCGAAGGGACTAGCGGGGGGGCGGTCGTATTCAGTGAGCAGTTCTTC.

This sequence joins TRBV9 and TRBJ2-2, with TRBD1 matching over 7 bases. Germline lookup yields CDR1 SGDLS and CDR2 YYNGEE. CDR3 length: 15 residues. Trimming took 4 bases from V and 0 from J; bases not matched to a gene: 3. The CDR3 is CASSLGQSNTGELFF. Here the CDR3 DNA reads TGTGCCAGCAGCCTGGGACAGTCGAACACCGGGGAGCTGTTTTTT.

The CDR3 nucleotides read TGTGCTAGTGGTTTGGCCGGGCTTCACGGGGAATACCTCTATGGCTACACCTTC. The encoded protein is CASGLAGLHGEYLYGYTF. The chain employs TRBV12-5 and TRBJ1-2; D not certain. CDR3 length: 18 residues. CDR1 is LGHNT, CDR2 FRNRAP, per germline. V lost 1 base and J 4 bases, leaving 22 bases between the germline ends.

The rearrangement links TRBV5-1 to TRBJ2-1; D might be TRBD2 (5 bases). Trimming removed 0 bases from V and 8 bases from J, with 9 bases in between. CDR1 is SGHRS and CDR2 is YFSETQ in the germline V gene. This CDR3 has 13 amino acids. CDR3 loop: CASSLGISDEQFF. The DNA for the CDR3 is TGCGCCAGCAGCTTGGGGATTAGCGATGAGCAGTTCTTC.

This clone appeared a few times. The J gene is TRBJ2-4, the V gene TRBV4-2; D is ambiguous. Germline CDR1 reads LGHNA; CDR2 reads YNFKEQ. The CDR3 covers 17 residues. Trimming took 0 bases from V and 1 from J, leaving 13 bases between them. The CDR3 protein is CASSQDPTGFAKNIQYF. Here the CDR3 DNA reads TGTGCCAGCAGCCAAGATCCCACCGGGTTCGCCAAAAACATTCAGTACTTC.

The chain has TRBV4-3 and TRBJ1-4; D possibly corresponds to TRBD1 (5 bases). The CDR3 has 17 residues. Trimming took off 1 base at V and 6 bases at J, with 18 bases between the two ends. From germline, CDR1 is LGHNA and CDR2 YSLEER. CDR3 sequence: CASSQAVAGRQDEKLFF. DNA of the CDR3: TGCGCCAGCAGCCAAGCGGTCGCGGGGCGGCAGGATGAAAAACTGTTTTTT.

CDR3 protein: CASSPAEANEQFF. The DNA for the CDR3 is TGTGCCAGCTCACCAGCGGAGGCCAATGAGCAGTTCTTC. This rearrangement joins TRBV18 to TRBJ2-1; D might be TRBD2 (5 bases). The CDR3 runs to 13 residues. The V end was cut by 2 bases, the J end by 6 bases, with 8 bases between. Germline V CDR1 and CDR2: KGHSH, LQKENI.

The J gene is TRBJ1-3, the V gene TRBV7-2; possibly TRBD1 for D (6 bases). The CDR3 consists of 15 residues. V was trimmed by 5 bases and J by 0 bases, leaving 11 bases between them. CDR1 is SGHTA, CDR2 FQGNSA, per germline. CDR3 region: CASSLDSGSGNTIYF. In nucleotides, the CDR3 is TGTGCCAGCAGCCTGGACAGTGGCTCTGGAAACACCATATATTTT.

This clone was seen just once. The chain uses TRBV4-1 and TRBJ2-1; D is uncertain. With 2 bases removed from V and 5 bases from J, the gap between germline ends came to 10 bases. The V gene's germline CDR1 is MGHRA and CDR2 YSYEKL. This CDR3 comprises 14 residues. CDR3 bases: TGCGCCAGCAGCCAACCACGACGGGACAATGAGCAGTTCTTC. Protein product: CASSQPRRDNEQFF.